This T cell receptor beta chain emerged from a study of shared clonotypes between healthy human individuals. General observations from the study: A generally larger estimated richness was seen in naive subsets than in memory subsets.

Details on this clone: Its antigen is currently unknown.

In the original workflow: Sequence data from immunoSEQ were junction-only and lacked quality scores; consequently, filtering differed. Only in-frame clones appear in the TCRdb table, and some are missing; sequencing was by immunoSEQ multiplex PCR. That table is the source of V, J and clone size, and D and trimming were worked out from the DNA. The repertoire holds fewer than 1.8 million clones, with just under 99% as singletons. Per germline, CDR1 SGDLS and CDR2 YYNGEE. There are 14 residues in the CDR3. V shed 4 bases, J shed 3 bases, and the junction held 3 bases outside the gene matches. Sequencing was done on a sample of naive CD4+ T cells sorted from blood. The subset was: CD45RA+ positively selected. The gene calls are TRBV9 and TRBJ2-5, with 10 bases identical to TRBD2. This sequence originates from a man aged 25-45 years in good health. This CDR3 is CASSRTSGKETQYF. The CDR3 nucleotides are TGTGCCAGCAGCCGGACTAGCGGAAAAGAGACCCAGTACTTC.